This note documents a single TCR beta chain sequence. Generated by immunoSEQ multiplex PCR, the TCRdb table keeps only in-frame clones and is missing some. The sample includes about 150,000 clones, about 90% of them seen just once. The data belong to a study of blood T cell repertoires in COVID-19. Overall study: Acute-phase and convalescent COVID-19 samples originated in the United States, Italy and Spain. T cells, B-cell-depleted T cells, or PBMCs provided the cDNA or gDNA that served as material.

Germline V CDR1 and CDR2: SEHNR, FQNEAQ (reference sequence). V lost 1 base to trimming and J lost 6 bases, with 7 bases between them. The length of the CDR3 is 13 residues. This chain connects TRBV7-9 to TRBJ2-1, with no clear D. This TCR was recovered from a man over 45 who had recovered from COVID-19. The sample taken for sequencing was peripheral blood. The CDR3 protein is CASSLGGPNEQFF. In DNA form, the CDR3 reads TGTGCCAGCAGCTTAGGAGGTCCCAATGAGCAGTTCTTC.